The 31 T cell receptor beta chains below come from one sample, sequenced in a study of CD4 and CD8 cells across lung adenocarcinoma regions. TCRdb processed the PCR reads anew with MiXCR; each CDR3 protein has one entry. The profile shows about 20,000 distinct CDR3 sequences, 45% to 60% of them singletons. Material: CD8+ T cells from the center of a lung tumor. The receptors were sampled from a female donor with lung adenocarcinoma. The CD4 and CD8 labels of this study may be unreliable.

This clonotype was recorded many times. The gene calls are TRBV6-1 and TRBJ2-2; tentative D call: TRBD1 (5 bases). V lost 7 bases and J lost 2, with 8 bases in between. This CDR3 has 13 amino acids. Looked up from germline, CDR1 is MNHNS and CDR2 is SASEGT. CDR3 bases: TGTGCCAGCACTCAGGGCAACACCGGGGAGCTGTTTTTT. This encodes CASTQGNTGELFF.

This clonotype was seen a few times. The V gene is TRBV6-4, the J gene TRBJ1-6; 7 bases are a match to TRBD1. This CDR3 spans 15 amino acids. J lost 6 bases, V lost 5 bases, and 7 bases had no gene match. The germline CDR1 and CDR2 sequences are MRHNA and SNTAGT. This chain's CDR3 is CASSLDREPNSPLHF. CDR3 DNA sequence: TGTGCCAGCAGTCTCGACAGGGAGCCTAATTCACCCCTCCACTTT.

The chain couples TRBV6-5 to TRBJ2-5; no clear D. The CDR3 has 13 residues. Germline loops: CDR1 MNHEY, CDR2 SVGAGI. V lost 4 bases and J 5 bases, leaving 11 bases between the germline ends. CDR3 DNA sequence: TGTGCCAGCAGTTCCGGGTCCTGGGAGACCCAGTACTTC. This translates into CASSSGSWETQYF.

V usage is TRBV6-1 and J usage is TRBJ2-5, with unresolved D. Trimming cost V 6 bases and J 3 bases, with 20 bases left between them. This CDR3 contains 16 residues. The germline V gene encodes CDR1 MNHNS and CDR2 SASEGT. In DNA form, the CDR3 reads TGTGCCAGCAGGGAGTGGTCTTTGTCCGGCGAAGAGACCCAGTACTTC. Residues: CASREWSLSGEETQYF.

The CDR3 reads CASNRGGNNEQFF. The CDR3 DNA reads as TGTGCCAGCAACCGCGGGGGGAACAATGAGCAGTTCTTC. The chain links TRBV6-2 or TRBV6-3 to TRBJ2-1, with 8 bases matching TRBD2. Germline-derived CDR1 and CDR2 are MNHEY and SVGEGT. This CDR3 is built from 13 residues. J was trimmed by 5 bases and V by 7 bases; bases with no gene match: 4.

V usage is TRBV7-2 and J usage is TRBJ2-3; maybe TRBD2 (5 bases). The end of the DNA is better explained by TRBJ2-1, so the J call may be wrong. This CDR3 has 11 amino acids. The germline V gene has CDR1 SGHTA and CDR2 FQGNSA. The CDR3 nucleotides are TGTGCCAGCAGCGGCGGGTTTTTGCAGTTCTTC. As protein: CASSGGFLQFF.

V gene TRBV7-2 combines with J gene TRBJ2-5; 9 bases match TRBD1. The end of the DNA aligns better with TRBJ2-7, so the J call may be wrong. The germline gives CDR1 SGHTA, CDR2 FQGNSA. This CDR3 is built from 15 residues. For the CDR3, the DNA is TGTGCCAGCAGCTTAGAACAGGGGGCCACCTACGAGCAGTACTTC. It yields the protein CASSLEQGATYEQYF.

Concerning this clonotype itself: A junction boundary mismatches the germline segment, possibly from a read error. This chain uses TRBV6-1 with TRBJ2-1; either TRBD1 or TRBD2 may supply D (5 bases each). The germline V gene encodes CDR1 MNHNS and CDR2 SASEGT. The CDR3 consists of 14 residues. CDR3 protein: CASSALVSPGTQFF. The CDR3, as DNA: TGTGCCAGCAGTGCCCTTGTTAGTCCGGGGACGCAGTTTTTC.

This clonotype was seen once. V and J are TRBV6-1 and TRBJ2-1; no clear D gene. Germline CDR1 MNHNS, CDR2 SASEGT. This CDR3 spans 15 amino acids. Trimming pared 3 bases from V and 4 bases from J, leaving 13 bases between. The CDR3 region has the DNA TGTGCCAGCAGTGACGGCGCAACCCCGTACAATGAGCAGTTCTTC. Translating it yields CASSDGATPYNEQFF.

In its sample, this clonotype was seen many times. This chain joins TRBV7-2 and TRBJ2-3, with a tentative D call TRBD2 (7 bases). This CDR3 has 15 amino acids. Trimming stripped 6 bases from V and 1 base from J, with 14 bases between. CDR1 is SGHTA and CDR2 is FQGNSA in the germline V gene. Here the CDR3 reads CASRGGGGGTDTQYF. In DNA form, the CDR3 reads TGTGCCAGCAGAGGGGGGGGCGGTGGCACAGATACGCAGTATTTT.

This chain joins TRBV3-1 and TRBJ1-1; D is possibly TRBD1 (6 bases). This CDR3 has 16 amino acids. V was cut by 0 bases and J by 4 bases, with 15 bases left in between. CDR1 is LGHDT, CDR2 YNNKEL, per germline (reference sequence). CDR3: CASSQDQKGGSTEAFF. The CDR3 DNA follows: TGTGCCAGCAGCCAAGATCAAAAAGGGGGGAGCACTGAAGCTTTCTTT.

The chain links TRBV6-5 to TRBJ1-1; 8 positions match TRBD1. This CDR3 region has 15 residues. The ends lost 5 bases at V and 5 bases at J; junction bases unmatched: 10. CDR1 is MNHEY and CDR2 is SVGAGI in the germline V gene. CDR3 nucleotides: TGTGCCAGCAGTAACCCGCAGGGGGCAAGGACTGAAGCTTTCTTT. Translation: CASSNPQGARTEAFF.

The rearrangement uses TRBV27 and TRBJ2-3; D is perhaps TRBD2 (7 bases). Near its end, the DNA agrees better with TRBJ2-5, so the J call may be wrong. This CDR3 has 16 residues. The germline gives CDR1 MNHEY, CDR2 SMNVEV (reference sequence). In DNA form, the CDR3 reads TGTGCCAGCACGGGGCGCGGGGGCACTAGCACAGATACCCAGTACTTC. This codes for CASTGRGGTSTDTQYF.

This clonotype appeared many times. This chain links TRBV27 with TRBJ2-5; 10 bases line up with TRBD2. The closer fit of TRBJ2-7 to the DNA end suggests the J call may be wrong. This CDR3 is built from 16 residues. Germline V gives CDR1 MNHEY, CDR2 SMNVEV (reference sequence). CDR3 nucleotides: TGTGCCAGCAGCCCAGGCCGGACTAGCGGAACCTACGAGCAGTACTTC. It codes for CASSPGRTSGTYEQYF.

The chain combines TRBV10-1 with TRBJ1-1; D is ambiguous. This CDR3 has 13 amino acids. V lost 2 bases, J lost 7 bases, and 11 bases lay in between. Germline CDR1 is WNHNN and CDR2 is SYGVQD (reference sequence). CDR3 amino acids: CASSENYADEAFF. The DNA for the CDR3 is TGCGCCAGCAGTGAGAATTACGCAGATGAAGCTTTCTTT.

The chain couples TRBV4-1 to TRBJ1-4; D may be TRBD1 (6 bases). The CDR3 totals 14 residues. V lost 1 base, J lost 7 bases, and 10 bases lay in between. The germline CDR1 and CDR2 sequences are MGHRA and YSYEKL. CDR3 sequence reads: CASSQGGGPEKLFF. As DNA, the CDR3 is TGCGCCAGCAGCCAAGGAGGGGGGCCTGAAAAACTGTTTTTT.

This clonotype is labeled medium-sized. This rearrangement joins TRBV7-2 to TRBJ1-4, with D maybe TRBD1 (5 bases). V dropped 3 bases and J dropped 3 bases, with 11 bases sitting between them. The CDR3 contains 15 residues. Germline V CDR1 and CDR2: SGHTA, FQGNSA. The CDR3 coding sequence is TGTGCCAGCAGCTTTGGGGGATTTGCTAATGAAAAACTGTTTTTT. It yields the protein CASSFGGFANEKLFF. Combining the CDR3 with reference TRBV7-2 and TRBJ1-4 gives the whole variable domain GAGVSQSPSNKVTEKGKDVELRCDPISGHTALYWYRQSLGQGLEFLIYFQGNSAPDKSGLPSDRFSAERTGGSVSTLTIQRTQQEDSAVYLCASSFGGFANEKLFFGSGTQLSVL.

The V and J genes are TRBV4-1 and TRBJ2-4; D gene ambiguous. The germline V and J ends were trimmed by 0 bases and 0 bases, with 6 bases remaining between them. Germline-derived CDR1 and CDR2 are MGHRA and YSYEKL. The CDR3 totals 15 residues. Here the CDR3 DNA reads TGCGCCAGCAGCCAAGAGTGGTTAGCCAAAAACATTCAGTACTTC. The encoded protein is CASSQEWLAKNIQYF.

In this sample, this clonotype turned up a few times. A much larger clone is a single base away; this may be a read error. The chain employs TRBV6-1 and TRBJ2-5; D is unresolved. Trimming took 6 bases from V and 11 from J, leaving 16 bases between them. Per the germline V gene, CDR1 is MNHNS and CDR2 is SASEGT. The CDR3 has 12 residues. Written as DNA, the CDR3 is TGTGCCAGCAGCCCGAAGTACAATGAGCAGTACTTC. The encoded protein is CASSPKYNEQYF.

The gene calls are TRBV24-1 and TRBJ2-7, with 10 bases that match TRBD1. After removal of 3 bases from V and 2 bases from J, the junction contained 3 bases not matched to a gene. Looked up from germline, CDR1 is KGHDR and CDR2 is SFDVKD. The CDR3 length is 15 residues. The CDR3 DNA reads TGTGCCACCAGTGATCCCGGGACAGGGGCCTACGAGCAGTACTTC. It encodes CATSDPGTGAYEQYF.

For the CDR3, the DNA is TGCGCCAGCAGCCATCCCGGCAGAAGCTCTGGGGCCAACGTCCTGACTTTC. As protein: CASSHPGRSSGANVLTF. The J gene is TRBJ2-6, the V gene TRBV4-3; no definite D call. The V end was cut by 3 bases, the J end by 0 bases, with 12 bases between. Germline lookup yields CDR1 LGHNA and CDR2 YSLEER. The CDR3 sequence is 17 residues long.

This clonotype was seen many times. The V gene is TRBV6-1, the J gene TRBJ1-4; TRBD1 matches at 10 bases. V lost 6 bases, J lost 2 bases, and 15 bases stayed unmatched. Germline V gives CDR1 MNHNS, CDR2 SASEGT. The CDR3 spans 19 residues. CDR3 loop: CASRGKGTGVLSTNEKLFF. CDR3 sequence (DNA): TGTGCCAGCAGGGGAAAAGGGACAGGGGTTCTTTCGACTAATGAAAAACTGTTTTTT.

This clonotype was counted at least ten times. The genes are TRBV6-1 and TRBJ2-2, with D hard to call. V was clipped by 5 bases and J by 0 bases, with 13 bases between them. CDR3 length equals 16 residues. CDR1 and CDR2 from the germline V gene are MNHNS and SASEGT. This CDR3 reads CASSLRTDSNTGELFF. The CDR3 bases are TGTGCCAGCAGTCTCCGGACCGACTCGAACACCGGGGAGCTGTTTTTT.

This clonotype is medium-sized. The gene calls are TRBV10-3 and TRBJ2-5; either TRBD1 or TRBD2 may supply D (5 bases each). Germline V gives CDR1 ENHRY, CDR2 SYGVKD. V was cut by 2 bases and J by 2 bases, with 15 bases left in between. The CDR3 totals 16 residues. CDR3 bases: TGTGCCATCAGTGAGGGGGCGGGCGGAAAACAAGAGACCCAGTACTTC. Amino acids: CAISEGAGGKQETQYF.

As to this clonotype: An end of the junction differs from the germline gene, which may be a read error. The rearrangement joins TRBV7-7 to TRBJ2-5, with D possibly TRBD1 on 5 matching bases. The DNA end is more similar to TRBJ2-1, so the J call may be wrong. CDR1 is SSHAT and CDR2 is FNYEAQ in the germline V gene (reference sequence). CDR3 length: 13 amino acids. The DNA of the CDR3 is TGTGCTAGCAGCCCAGCCTGGGGCGCTGAGCAGTTCTTC. This translates into CASSPAWGAEQFF.

The rearrangement uses TRBV11-2 and TRBJ2-3, with D unresolved. With 7 bases removed from V and 6 bases from J, the gap between germline ends came to 11 bases. This CDR3 contains 12 residues. Germline CDR1 reads SGHAT; CDR2 reads FQNNGV. The CDR3 reads CASTLITDTQYF. CDR3 in DNA: TGTGCCAGCACCTTGATTACCGATACGCAGTATTTT.

This chain uses TRBV29-1 with TRBJ2-7; D unclear. The CDR3 covers 11 residues. Germline loops: CDR1 SQVTM, CDR2 ANQGSEA. Trimming removed 4 bases from V and 1 base from J, with 5 bases in between. CDR3 in amino acids: CSVAVSYEQYF. Written as DNA, the CDR3 is TGCAGCGTTGCGGTATCCTACGAGCAGTACTTC.

This clonotype is categorized as medium-sized. This chain connects TRBV27 to TRBJ2-1; D gene uncertain. Germline assignment: CDR1 MNHEY and CDR2 SMNVEV (reference sequence). The CDR3 runs 13 residues. Between the trimmed V and J ends, which lost 6 bases and 9 bases, there was a span of 15 bases. CDR3 loop: CASRLTRAREQFF. The CDR3 nucleotides are TGTGCCAGCAGGCTTACTCGGGCCCGTGAGCAGTTCTTC.

This clonotype was picked up many times. This may stem from a read error, because a much larger clone lies one nucleotide away. The chain employs TRBV6-1 and TRBJ2-1; D is perhaps TRBD1 (5 bases). The CDR3 totals 15 residues. CDR1 is MNHNS and CDR2 is SASEGT in the germline V gene. The V and J ends lost 3 bases and 13 bases respectively, with 22 bases between them. CDR3 protein: CASSDYLTGQETQFF. In nucleotides, the CDR3 is TGTGCCAGCAGTGATTACCTAACAGGACAAGAGACCCAGTTCTTC.

The V call is TRBV6-1, the J call TRBJ2-3; 8 bases align to TRBD2. Germline V CDR1 and CDR2: MNHNS, SASEGT. The CDR3 is made up of 16 amino acids. V dropped 3 bases and J dropped 3; count of bases not matched to a gene: 8. The DNA for the CDR3 is TGTGCCAGCAGTGACCCGCGGGGGGTCGGAACAGATACGCAGTATTTT. Translation gives CASSDPRGVGTDTQYF.

This chain links TRBV4-1 with TRBJ2-3, with D tentatively TRBD2 (6 bases). Trimming cost V 3 bases and J 11 bases, with 21 bases left between them. The CDR3 has 15 residues. The germline gives CDR1 MGHRA, CDR2 YSYEKL. For the CDR3, the DNA is TGCGCCAGCAGCCATGGGGCGGGGCGCGATTTTGAGCAGTATTTT. It codes for CASSHGAGRDFEQYF.